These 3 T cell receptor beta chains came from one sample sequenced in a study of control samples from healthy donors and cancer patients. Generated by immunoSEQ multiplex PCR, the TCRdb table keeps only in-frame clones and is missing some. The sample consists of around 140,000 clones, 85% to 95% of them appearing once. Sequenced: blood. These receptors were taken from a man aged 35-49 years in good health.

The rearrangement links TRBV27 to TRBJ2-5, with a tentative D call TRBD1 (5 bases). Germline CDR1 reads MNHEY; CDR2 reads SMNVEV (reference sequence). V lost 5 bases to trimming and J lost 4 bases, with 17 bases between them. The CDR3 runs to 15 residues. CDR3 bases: TGTGCCAGCAGTCTCCGGGCCCTCGACAGAGAGACCCAGTACTTC. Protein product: CASSLRALDRETQYF.

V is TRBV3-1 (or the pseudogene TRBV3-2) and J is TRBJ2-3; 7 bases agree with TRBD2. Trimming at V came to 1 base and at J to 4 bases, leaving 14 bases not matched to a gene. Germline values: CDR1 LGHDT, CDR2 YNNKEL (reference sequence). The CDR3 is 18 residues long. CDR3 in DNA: TGTGCCAGCAGCCAAGGGGGCTCGGGCGGGGGTAGATCAGATACGCAGTATTTT. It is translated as CASSQGGSGGGRSDTQYF.

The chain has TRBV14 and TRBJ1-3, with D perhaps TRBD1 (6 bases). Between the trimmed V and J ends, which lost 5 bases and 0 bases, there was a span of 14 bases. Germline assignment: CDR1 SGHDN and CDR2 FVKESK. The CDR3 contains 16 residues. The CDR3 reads CASSTDRRGSGNTIYF. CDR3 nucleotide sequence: TGTGCCAGCAGCACCGACAGGCGCGGCTCTGGAAACACCATATATTTT.